This entry features one TCR beta chain sequence. It lacks a known antigen. No qualities accompany the bases; no much larger clone lies one base away. Other DNA sequences in this specimen translate into the identical CDR3. These data originate in a study of Ad26.COV2.S vaccination and SARS-CoV-2 variants (dated by TCRdb to 2020 to 2022). Regarding the complete study: TCRbeta repertoire sequencing served as the tool for gauging how specific and how broad the SARS-CoV-2-reactive T cell receptors were following Ad26.COV2.S vaccination. The TCR-sequenced set comprised around 30 samples: approximately 19 Ad26.COV2.S vaccine recipients, 5 placebo recipients and 8 SARS-CoV-2 convalescent individuals.

This sample's time point label indicates: individuals recovered from natural SARS-CoV-2 infection. According to the germline V gene, CDR1 reads SGDLS and CDR2 reads YYNGEE. V is pruned by 2 bases and J by 5 bases, leaving 4 bases of the junction without a gene match. The CDR3 holds 14 amino acids from the cysteine to the phenylalanine. The DNA shown is the 42-base CDR3, in frame from base 1. The immunoSEQ Assay was used to sequence TCRbeta CDR3 regions. After extraction, genomic DNA underwent amplification by bias-controlled multiplex PCR, followed by high-throughput sequencing. The published analysis was carried out like this. To quantify the absolute abundance of every unique TCRbeta CDR3 region, sequences were collapsed and filtered. T cell fraction was estimated by normalizing TCRbeta template counts to usable DNA, which was measured by amplifying reference genes present in all nucleated cells. Repertoire TCRs were annotated as SARS-CoV-2-specific by exact matching of V gene, CDR3 amino acid sequence and J gene to a known reactive TCR set. MIRA supplied the reference SARS-CoV-2 TCR set, which was filtered for enrichment in COVID-19-positive ImmuneCODE repertoires so that public or cross-reactive TCRs were removed. Using the MIRA antigens, annotated TCRs were further analysed by specific ORF or by position within an ORF. Breadth was defined as the number of annotated unique rearrangements divided by the total number of unique productive rearrangements, and depth was defined as the summed frequency of the annotated unique rearrangements. Two-sided Wilcoxon rank-sum tests were applied when comparing TCR breadth between groups. The table was pulled from immuneACCESS by TCRdb, which kept in-frame rearrangements only. Such tables lose some clones; where checked, under half of the loss comes from unresolved V genes, and the rest has no known cause. The DNA was the basis for D and trimming; V, J and clone size are from that table. The sample data list some 190,000 clones, and 87% of these were observed just once. The top ten clonotypes cover over 4.5% of the sample.

On the study overall, not on this receptor specifically: Substantial breadth of spike-specific CD8+ and CD4+ T cell responses was reported after vaccination. Vaccine and placebo recipients had comparable non-spike TCR breadth, which fits with the vaccine containing only spike. The authors noted that the TCR breadth and depth analyses may have underestimated total T cell responses. Higher spike-specific TCR breadth was observed in Ad26.COV2.S recipients than in placebo recipients (P = 0.0014).

The sequencing used peripheral blood, collected after recovery from COVID-19. This TCR derives from a human donor who had recovered from COVID-19. The rearrangement combines TRBV9 with TRBJ2-7; 10 of the junction bases match TRBD1. The CDR3 region has the sequence CASSVRTGGHEQYF. The nucleotide sequence reads as follows: TGTGCCAGCAGCGTTAGGACAGGGGGGCACGAGCAGTACTTC.